The table lists the clone carrying this TCR beta chain with a count of one. Its specificity is unknown. The data were obtained in a study of OX40 agonist ivuxolimab in advanced cancers. Study summary: Checkpoint inhibitors had been given previously to 35% to 50% of patients.

Libraries were prepared by immunoSEQ multiplex PCR; TCRdb keeps only in-frame clonotypes and omits some of them. The sample includes roughly 86,000 clones, about nine tenths seen only once; the top ten take nearly 7.5%. Looked up from germline, CDR1 is SGHNT and CDR2 is YENEEA. This CDR3 contains 13 residues. V lost 6 bases, J lost 5 bases, and 14 bases lay in between. Study results and caveats: At doses 0.1 to 3.0 mg/kg, CD4+ and CD8+ clones expanded.

Exclusion applied to patients with autoimmune disease history or systemic immunosuppression. The V and J genes are TRBV11-3 and TRBJ2-7; D may correspond to TRBD1 or TRBD2 (5 bases each). The sample in question was CD4+ or CD8+ T cells sorted from blood, obtained in a trial of the OX40 agonist ivuxolimab. The sequence was collected from an adult with an advanced solid tumor such as melanoma, head and neck, liver or kidney cancer. The CDR3 is CASSFPGRDEQYF. The DNA for the CDR3 is TGTGCCAGCAGTTTTCCGGGACGGGACGAGCAGTACTTC.